These 5 T cell receptor beta chains were sequenced from one sample in a study of T cell responses to AZD1222 COVID-19 vaccine. Clones were read by immunoSEQ multiplex PCR, and TCRdb kept only the in-frame ones, dropping some. Counted here are more than 110,000 clones, over 75% occurring once; the ten biggest clones make up around 5%. Sequencing used peripheral blood, obtained on day 0 of AZD1222 vaccination. The receptors shown here come from an adult in good health.

This rearrangement joins TRBV12-3 or TRBV12-4 to TRBJ2-5; perhaps TRBD1 as D (6 bases). The CDR3 consists of 10 residues. V dropped 8 bases and J dropped 5 bases, with 6 bases sitting between them. CDR3 DNA: TGTGCCAGCCAGGGGGAGACCCAGTACTTC. The encoded protein is CASQGETQYF.

The chain carries TRBV11-2 and TRBJ1-1; TRBD1 aligns across 11 bases. The CDR3 is 15 residues long. V was clipped by 5 bases and J by 2 bases; unmatched bases: 4. CDR1 is SGHAT and CDR2 is FQNNGV in the germline V gene. The CDR3 nucleotides read TGTGCCAGCAGCCAGTGGACAGGGGGCAACACTGAAGCTTTCTTT. Its translation is CASSQWTGGNTEAFF. Full variable domain (rest looked up from reference TRBV11-2 and TRBJ1-1): EAGVAQSPRYKIIEKRQSVAFWCNPISGHATLYWYQQILGQGPKLLIQFQNNGVVDDSQLPKDRFSAERLKGVDSTLKIQPAKLEDSAVYLCASSQWTGGNTEAFFGQGTRLTVV.

In this sample, this clone turned up a few times. The chain recombines TRBV30 with TRBJ1-1; 8 nucleotides line up with TRBD1. The CDR3 consists of 13 residues. Losses at the gene ends were 5 bases for V and 0 bases for J; bases not matched to a gene: 2. Germline CDR1 reads GTSNPN; CDR2 reads SVGIG (reference sequence). CDR3 sequence (DNA): TGTGCCTGGGGGACAGGAATGAACACTGAAGCTTTCTTT. Encoded protein: CAWGTGMNTEAFF.

This sequence joins TRBV4-1 and TRBJ2-3; 7 positions match TRBD2. Germline CDR1 reads MGHRA; CDR2 reads YSYEKL. V was pared by 0 bases and J by 3 bases, with 6 bases of the junction left unmatched. The CDR3 is 16 amino acids. The CDR3 DNA is TGCGCCAGCAGCCAAGAGCTAGCGGATTCGACAGATACGCAGTATTTT. Protein sequence: CASSQELADSTDTQYF.

The chain is built from TRBV3-1 (or the pseudogene TRBV3-2) and TRBJ2-7; D gene ambiguous. The CDR3 contains 11 residues. Per germline, CDR1 LGHDT and CDR2 YNNKEL (reference sequence). Trimming took 3 bases from V and 4 from J, leaving 4 bases between them. CDR3 protein: CASSHRYEQYF. The CDR3 region has the DNA TGTGCCAGCAGCCACCGTTACGAGCAGTACTTC.